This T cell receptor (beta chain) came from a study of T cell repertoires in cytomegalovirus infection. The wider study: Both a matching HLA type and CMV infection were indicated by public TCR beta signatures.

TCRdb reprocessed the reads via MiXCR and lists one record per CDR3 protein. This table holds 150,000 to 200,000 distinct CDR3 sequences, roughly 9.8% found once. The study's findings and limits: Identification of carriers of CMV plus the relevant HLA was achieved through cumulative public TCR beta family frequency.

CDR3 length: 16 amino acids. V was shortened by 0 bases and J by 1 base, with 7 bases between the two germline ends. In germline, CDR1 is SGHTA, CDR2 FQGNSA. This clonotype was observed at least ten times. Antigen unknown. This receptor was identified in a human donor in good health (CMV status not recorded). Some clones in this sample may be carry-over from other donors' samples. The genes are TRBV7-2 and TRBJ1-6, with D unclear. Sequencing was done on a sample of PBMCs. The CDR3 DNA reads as TGTGCCAGCAGCTTAGCGAGGGCTTCCTATAATTCACCCCTCCACTTT. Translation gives CASSLARASYNSPLHF.